This entry lists 21 T cell receptor beta chains sequenced from one sample in a study of cytomegalovirus exposure and HLA in healthy donors (TCRdb year 2017). The library was generated by the immunoSEQ multiplex PCR assay. The clones in this table, taken by TCRdb from immuneACCESS, are in-frame only. Not every clone is retained; where verified, under half of the shortfall comes from an unresolved V gene, and the cause of the rest is unknown. The table for this sample lists about 220,000 clones; 75% to 95% of them were counted only once. In total, the top ten clones hold more than 0.85% of the sample. Sequencing used PBMCs. These receptors came from a woman aged 18-29 years in good health and CMV-seronegative.

The chain uses TRBV21-1 and TRBJ1-5; TRBD1, as called in the table, went unchecked against the DNA. TRBV21-1 is a pseudogene. This CDR3 is 14 amino acids long. The CDR3 protein is CASSNRQGDQPQHF. CDR3 nucleotides: TGTGCCAGCAGCAATCGACAGGGGGATCAGCCCCAGCATTTT.

The chain combines TRBV7-6 with TRBJ2-2; D gene ambiguous. The CDR3 totals 12 residues. V shed 3 bases and J shed 7 bases, with 6 bases lying between them. Germline-derived CDR1 and CDR2 are SGHVS and FNYEAQ. The CDR3 nucleotides are TGTGCCAGCAGCTTTACGGGCGGGGAGCTGTTTTTT. It specifies CASSFTGGELFF.

The chain uses TRBV11-2 and TRBJ2-7; 10 nucleotides align to TRBD1. CDR1 and CDR2 (germline): SGHAT, FQNNGV. The CDR3 runs 14 residues. V lost 3 bases and J lost 3; bases outside the gene matches: 2. The CDR3 DNA reads as TGTGCCAGCAGCTTGGACAGGGGGATCTACGAGCAGTACTTC. This sequence encodes CASSLDRGIYEQYF.

CDR3 nucleotides: TGTGCCAGCAGTTCGGCGGGAAGAGCCTATAGCAATCAGCCCCAGCATTTT. As protein: CASSSAGRAYSNQPQHF. The rearrangement links TRBV27 to TRBJ1-5; no firm D call. V dropped 4 bases and J dropped 0 bases, with 16 bases sitting between them. The germline CDR1 and CDR2 sequences are MNHEY and SMNVEV (reference sequence). This CDR3 comprises 17 residues.

This chain links TRBV2 with TRBJ1-5; 7 bases agree with TRBD1. The CDR3 sequence is 15 residues long. CDR1 is SNHLY, CDR2 FYNNEI, per germline. V lost 6 bases, J lost 6 bases, and 11 bases stayed unmatched. The DNA of the CDR3 is TGTGCCAGCAGCCTATCGACAGGGTCGGGTCAGCCCCAGCATTTT. Its translation is CASSLSTGSGQPQHF.

The chain joins TRBV6-6 to TRBJ1-1, with TRBD1 matching 7 bases. The germline CDR1 and CDR2 sequences are MNHNY and SVGAGI (reference sequence). The CDR3 runs 13 residues. With 7 bases clipped from V and 3 bases from J, the junction kept 5 bases outside the gene matches. The CDR3 DNA follows: TGTGCCAGCAACCCCGACAGGGACACTGAAGCTTTCTTT. Residues: CASNPDRDTEAFF.

The V gene is TRBV6-1, the J gene TRBJ1-6, with D perhaps matching TRBD1 (6 bases). The V end was cut by 10 bases, the J end by 7 bases, with 17 bases between. CDR1 and CDR2 (germline): MNHNS, SASEGT. CDR3 length: 14 amino acids. CDR3 DNA: TGTGCCACCACCCGCCCGGGGGGCAATTCACCCCTCCACTTT. It encodes CATTRPGGNSPLHF.

This clone was observed a single time. In DNA form, the CDR3 reads TGCGCCAGCAGCTTGGCCGGGGGGTACACTGAAGCTTTCTTT. The encoded protein is CASSLAGGYTEAFF. The chain joins TRBV5-1 to TRBJ1-1, with TRBD1 as a possible D gene (5 bases). The germline gives CDR1 SGHRS, CDR2 YFSETQ. This CDR3 is built from 14 residues. Trimming took off 0 bases at V and 3 bases at J, with 9 bases between the two ends.

This sequence joins TRBV2 and TRBJ2-2, with D unresolved. V was trimmed by 6 bases and J by 5 bases, leaving 7 bases between them. The CDR3 totals 12 residues. Germline V gives CDR1 SNHLY, CDR2 FYNNEI. The CDR3 spells CASRRETGELFF. In DNA, the CDR3 is TGTGCCAGCAGGAGAGAGACCGGGGAGCTGTTTTTT.

The chain has TRBV30 and TRBJ1-1; D uncertain. Germline V lookup: CDR1 GTSNPN, CDR2 SVGIG (reference sequence). This CDR3 comprises 12 residues. V lost 2 bases to trimming and J lost 2 bases, with 6 bases between them. In nucleotides, the CDR3 is TGTGCCTGGAGTCCGTTTAACACTGAAGCTTTCTTT. It specifies CAWSPFNTEAFF.

Worth noting for this clone: One junction end disagrees with the germline gene, perhaps due to a read error. The rearrangement uses TRBV5-4 and TRBJ1-1; the D gene is possibly TRBD1 (5 bases). CDR1 and CDR2 from the germline V gene are SGHNT and YYREEE (reference sequence). CDR3 length equals 13 residues. The CDR3 protein is CASSLGVQGESCW. CDR3 DNA sequence: TGTGCCAGCAGCTTGGGAGTCCAGGGCGAGTCGTGTTGG.

The rearrangement links TRBV15 to TRBJ2-7, with TRBD2 matching 7 bases. With 9 bases clipped from V and 6 bases from J, the junction kept 17 bases outside the gene matches. CDR1 is LNHNV, CDR2 YYDKDF, per germline (reference sequence). CDR3 length equals 15 residues. The CDR3 nucleotides are TGTGCCACTTCTGATCCGGTGGGAGGGCCCTCCGAGCAGTACTTC. Protein product: CATSDPVGGPSEQYF.

This chain uses TRBV30 with TRBJ1-1; tentatively, D is TRBD1 (6 bases). This CDR3 region has 14 residues. CDR1 and CDR2 (germline): GTSNPN, SVGIG (reference sequence). Trimming cost V 4 bases and J 3 bases, with 15 bases left between them. The DNA for the CDR3 is TGTGCCTGGACCGGCCAAGACAGGCACACTGAAGCTTTCTTT. Residues: CAWTGQDRHTEAFF.

The chain carries TRBV4-1 and TRBJ1-1; TRBD1 might be the D (6 bases). The CDR3 runs to 14 residues. V was pared by 4 bases and J by 1 base, with 10 bases between. Germline assignment: CDR1 MGHRA and CDR2 YSYEKL. This CDR3 reads CASSRQVPNTEAFF. The DNA for the CDR3 is TGCGCCAGCAGCCGACAGGTGCCGAACACTGAAGCTTTCTTT.

This clone was counted a single time. The chain recombines TRBV10-1 with TRBJ1-1, with no clear D. Germline lookup yields CDR1 WNHNN and CDR2 SYGVQD (reference sequence). V dropped 2 bases and J dropped 0 bases, with 7 bases sitting between them. The CDR3 extends over 14 amino acids. The CDR3 DNA reads TGCGCCAGCAGTGAGCTGTTAATGAACACTGAAGCTTTCTTT. It is translated as CASSELLMNTEAFF.

The V gene is TRBV28, the J gene TRBJ1-2; a weak D match, TRBD1 (6 bases). The CDR3 extends over 12 amino acids. The germline V gene encodes CDR1 MDHEN and CDR2 SYDVKM. The ends were cut back, 6 bases at V and 8 bases at J, with 13 bases in the middle. CDR3 DNA: TGTGCCAGCAGAATGGGACAAAGAGGCTACACCTTC. Translated: CASRMGQRGYTF.

This chain joins TRBV28 and TRBJ2-1; 8 bases agree with TRBD2. Germline loops: CDR1 MDHEN, CDR2 SYDVKM. Unmatched junction bases numbered 9, after V lost 3 bases and J lost 5 bases. The CDR3 is 16 residues long. The CDR3 DNA reads as TGTGCCAGCAGTTTCCCTCGGGGGGGAGTGCACAATGAGCAGTTCTTC. Residues: CASSFPRGGVHNEQFF.

The gene calls are TRBV5-1 and TRBJ2-7, with D possibly TRBD1 on 5 matching bases. V shed 2 bases and J shed 3 bases, with 12 bases lying between them. The CDR3 extends over 14 amino acids. Looked up from germline, CDR1 is SGHRS and CDR2 is YFSETQ. This CDR3 reads CASSLSGNNYEQYF. For the CDR3, the DNA is TGCGCCAGCAGCTTATCAGGGAACAACTACGAGCAGTACTTC. The full variable domain, rest sourced from reference TRBV5-1 and TRBJ2-7, is KAGVTQTPRYLIKTRGQQVTLSCSPISGHRSVSWYQQTPGQGLQFLFEYFSETQRNKGNFPGRFSGRQFSNSRSEMNVSTLELGDSALYLCASSLSGNNYEQYFGPGTRLTVT.

The chain combines TRBV28 with TRBJ1-2; 8 bases line up with TRBD1. This CDR3 has 13 amino acids. The germline V gene encodes CDR1 MDHEN and CDR2 SYDVKM. Germline trimming cut 5 bases from V and 8 bases from J; bases unmatched to any gene: 7. The CDR3 DNA reads as TGTGCCAGCAGTCCCCCCCGGGACAGGGGCTACACCTTC. As protein: CASSPPRDRGYTF.

This clone was counted only a few times. The rearrangement links TRBV18 to TRBJ1-2, with 7 bases fitting TRBD1. V was pared by 2 bases and J by 3 bases, with 9 bases of the junction left unmatched. The germline gives CDR1 KGHSH, CDR2 LQKENI. This CDR3 has 16 residues. In DNA form, the CDR3 reads TGTGCCAGCTCACCAAACGGACAGGCGAATCACTATGGCTACACCTTC. Amino acids: CASSPNGQANHYGYTF.

The chain employs TRBV6-1 and TRBJ2-7, with 9 bases fitting TRBD2. Looked up from germline, CDR1 is MNHNS and CDR2 is SASEGT. Trimming took 0 bases from V and 2 from J; bases not matched to a gene: 5. This CDR3 is 16 amino acids long. CDR3 in amino acids: CASSEAAAGGTYEQYF. The CDR3 DNA is TGTGCCAGCAGTGAAGCGGCAGCGGGAGGCACCTACGAGCAGTACTTC.